Following are 5 T cell receptor beta chains from one sample sequenced in a study of blood T cell repertoires in COVID-19. Libraries were prepared by immunoSEQ multiplex PCR; TCRdb keeps only in-frame clonotypes and omits some of them. The table lists 200,000 to 300,000 clones, roughly 88% of them singletons. Material: PBMCs or T cells enriched from blood (not recorded which). Receptor source: a woman aged 40-49 years with acute COVID-19.

The chain has TRBV5-4 and TRBJ1-6; perhaps TRBD1 as D (6 bases). Germline V CDR1 and CDR2: SGHNT, YYREEE (reference sequence). Trimming cost V 5 bases and J 2 bases, with 14 bases left between them. This CDR3 comprises 16 residues. The CDR3 DNA is TGTGCCAGCAGGAACAGGGAGGGAACCTATAATTCACCCCTCCACTTT. Its translation is CASRNREGTYNSPLHF.

This clone showed up just once. This chain joins TRBV6-1 and TRBJ2-1; 10 nucleotides agree with TRBD1. The V gene's germline CDR1 is MNHNS and CDR2 SASEGT. The trim removed 1 base at V and 0 bases at J, leaving 9 bases unmatched. This CDR3 has 19 amino acids. This CDR3 reads CASSEGGTGDGTSYNEQFF. Written as DNA, the CDR3 is TGTGCCAGCAGTGAAGGGGGGACAGGGGACGGGACCTCCTACAATGAGCAGTTCTTC.

V is TRBV5-5 and J is TRBJ1-5; TRBD1 might be the D (5 bases). The CDR3 sequence is 15 residues long. Trimming cost V 3 bases and J 1 base, with 11 bases left between them. CDR1 and CDR2 from the germline V gene are SGHKS and YYEKEE (reference sequence). The CDR3, as DNA: TGTGCCAGCAGCTGGAGGGGAGTCAGCAATCAGCCCCAGCATTTT. It codes for CASSWRGVSNQPQHF.

V and J are TRBV30 and TRBJ2-3; possible D gene TRBD2, 5 bases. Germline V gives CDR1 GTSNPN, CDR2 SVGIG (reference sequence). The V gene lost 5 bases and the J gene lost 7 bases, with 16 bases spanning the gap. The CDR3 has 13 amino acids. CDR3 coding DNA: TGTGCCTGGGTCACGAGGGCAGAACATACGCAGTATTTT. It encodes CAWVTRAEHTQYF.

The rearrangement uses TRBV28 and TRBJ2-5; the D gene is possibly TRBD2 (5 bases). Germline V lookup: CDR1 MDHEN, CDR2 SYDVKM. Trimming stripped 2 bases from V and 3 bases from J, with 16 bases between. This CDR3 has 16 residues. CDR3 nucleotides: TGTGCCAGCAGTTTAGGGAGTCGAGTTGCTAAAGAGACCCAGTACTTC. It encodes CASSLGSRVAKETQYF. The complete variable domain, with remaining parts taken from reference TRBV28 and TRBJ2-5, reads DVKVTQSSRYLVKRTGEKVFLECVQDMDHENMFWYRQDPGLGLRLIYFSYDVKMKEKGDIPEGYSVSREKKERFSLILESASTNQTSMYLCASSLGSRVAKETQYFGPGTRLLVL.